The text below deals with one T cell receptor (beta chain). The method was immunoSEQ multiplex PCR; TCRdb's version includes in-frame clones alone and lacks a portion of them. Of 100,000 to 150,000 clones listed, about four fifths are singletons. Germline V gene sequence: CDR1 GTSNPN, CDR2 SVGIG (reference sequence). The CDR3 sequence is 11 residues long. Trimming cost V 4 bases and J 3 bases, with 7 bases left between them. This specimen comes from a study of blood T cell repertoires in COVID-19. Study details: The United States, Italy and Spain were the sources of the acute and convalescent COVID-19 samples.

The sequence came from a man aged 60 to 75 with acute or convalescent COVID-19. Sequencing input: peripheral blood. This chain connects TRBV30 to TRBJ2-7; D is unresolved. CDR3 amino acids: CAWKSGYEQYF. As DNA, the CDR3 is TGTGCCTGGAAGTCGGGCTACGAGCAGTACTTC.